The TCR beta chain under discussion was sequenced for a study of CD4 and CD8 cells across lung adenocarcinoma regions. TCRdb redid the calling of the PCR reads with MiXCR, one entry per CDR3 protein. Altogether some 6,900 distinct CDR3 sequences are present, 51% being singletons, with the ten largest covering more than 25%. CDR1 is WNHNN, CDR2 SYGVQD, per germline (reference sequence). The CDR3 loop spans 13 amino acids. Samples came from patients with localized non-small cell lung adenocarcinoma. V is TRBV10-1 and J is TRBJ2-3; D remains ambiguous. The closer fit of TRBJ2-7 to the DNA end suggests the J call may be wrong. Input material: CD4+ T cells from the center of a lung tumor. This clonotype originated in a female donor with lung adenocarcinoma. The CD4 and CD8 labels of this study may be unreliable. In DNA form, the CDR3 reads TGCGCCACCGAGCTAGGAGCCAAAAACATGCAGTACTTC. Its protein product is CATELGAKNMQYF.